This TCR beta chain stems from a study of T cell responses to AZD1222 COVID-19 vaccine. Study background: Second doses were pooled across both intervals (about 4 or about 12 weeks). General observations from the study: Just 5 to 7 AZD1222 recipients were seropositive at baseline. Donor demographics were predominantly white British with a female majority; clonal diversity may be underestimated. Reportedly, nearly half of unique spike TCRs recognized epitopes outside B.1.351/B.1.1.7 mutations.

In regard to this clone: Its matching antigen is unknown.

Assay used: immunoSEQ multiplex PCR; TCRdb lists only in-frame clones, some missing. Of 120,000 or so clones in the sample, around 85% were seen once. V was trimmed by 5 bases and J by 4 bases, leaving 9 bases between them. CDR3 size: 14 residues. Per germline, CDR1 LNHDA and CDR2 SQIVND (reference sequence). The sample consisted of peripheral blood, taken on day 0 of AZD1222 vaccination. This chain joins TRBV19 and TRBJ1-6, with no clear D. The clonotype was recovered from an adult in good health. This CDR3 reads CASSLEHYNSPLHF. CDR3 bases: TGTGCCAGTAGTTTGGAACATTATAATTCACCCCTCCACTTT.